This T cell receptor beta chain emerged from a study of T cell repertoires in cytomegalovirus infection. About the research overall: Selected CMV epitopes included recently identified HLA-C-restricted ones as well as well-studied HLA-B-restricted ones. Public TCR beta signatures provided an indication of both CMV infection and a matching HLA type.

Study outcomes and limitations: CMV carriers with the relevant HLA were identified by cumulative public TCR beta family frequency. Dominant in the ex vivo response were TCR beta clonotypes restricted by HLA-C and specific for CMV.

This CDR3 contains 15 residues. Germline CDR1 LGHNT, CDR2 FRNRAP. V lost 3 bases to trimming and J lost 3 bases, with 15 bases between them. Comment on this clonotype: Its antigen is not identified.

One entry per CDR3 protein results from TCRdb running MiXCR on the reads. The sample carries about 830,000 distinct CDR3 sequences, about 33% recorded once. This specimen consisted of cultured CD8+ T cells from PBMCs, obtained from culture after CMV antigen stimulation. This TCR was sampled from a human donor in good health (CMV status not recorded). Some clones in this sample may be carry-over from other donors' samples. The V call is TRBV12-5, the J call TRBJ2-7; possibly TRBD1 or TRBD2 for D (6 bases each). The CDR3: CASGFSAGQNYEQYF. The CDR3 DNA is TGTGCTAGTGGTTTTTCCGCGGGACAAAACTACGAGCAGTACTTC.